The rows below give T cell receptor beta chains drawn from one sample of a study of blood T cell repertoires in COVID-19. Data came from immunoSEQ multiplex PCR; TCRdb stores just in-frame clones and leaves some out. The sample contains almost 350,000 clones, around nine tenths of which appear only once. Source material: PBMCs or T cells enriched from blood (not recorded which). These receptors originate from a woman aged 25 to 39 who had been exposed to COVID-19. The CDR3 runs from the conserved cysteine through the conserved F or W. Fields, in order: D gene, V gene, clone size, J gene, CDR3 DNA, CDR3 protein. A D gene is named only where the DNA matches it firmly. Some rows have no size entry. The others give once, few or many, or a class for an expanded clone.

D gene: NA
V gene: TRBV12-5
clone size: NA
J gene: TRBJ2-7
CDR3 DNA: TGTGCTAGTGGTTTGGTCGGGAGCGCGCGGGAGCAGTACTTC
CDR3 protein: CASGLVGSAREQYF

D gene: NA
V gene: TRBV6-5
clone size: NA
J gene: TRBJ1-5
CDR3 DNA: TGTGCCAGCAGTTATTCTGGACAAAACAATCAGCCCCAGCATTTT
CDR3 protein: CASSYSGQNNQPQHF

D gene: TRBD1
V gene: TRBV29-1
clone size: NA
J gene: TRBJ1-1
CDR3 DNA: TGCAGCGCCCGGACAGGGGGGTCTTTCACTGAAGCTTTCTTT
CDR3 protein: CSARTGGSFTEAFF

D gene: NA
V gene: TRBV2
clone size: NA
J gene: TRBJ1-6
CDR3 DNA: TGTGCCACGGCGGGACCGAGTAATTCACCCCTCCACTTT
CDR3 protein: CATAGPSNSPLHF

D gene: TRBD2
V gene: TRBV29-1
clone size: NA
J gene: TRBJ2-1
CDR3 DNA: TGCAGCGCCAGACTAGCGGCTAACAATGAGCAGTTCTTC
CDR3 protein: CSARLAANNEQFF

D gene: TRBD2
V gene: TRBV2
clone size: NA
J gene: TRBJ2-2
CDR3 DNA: TGTGCCAGCAGTCGCCTAGCGGGAACGAACACCGGGGAGCTGTTTTTT
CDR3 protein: CASSRLAGTNTGELFF

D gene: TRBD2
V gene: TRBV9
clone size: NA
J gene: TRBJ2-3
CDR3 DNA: TGTGCCAGCAGCGACCGGGGGGAGGGCCGCCCAGGCACAGATACGCAGTATTTT
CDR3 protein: CASSDRGEGRPGTDTQYF

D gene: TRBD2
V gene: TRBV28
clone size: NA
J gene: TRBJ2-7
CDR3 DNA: TGTGCCAGCAGTTCCGTCCGGGGAGCGGGAGGGCCGGGAGAGCAGTACTTC
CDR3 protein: CASSSVRGAGGPGEQYF

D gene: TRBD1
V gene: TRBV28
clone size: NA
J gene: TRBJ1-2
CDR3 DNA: TGTGCCAGCAGTTCTCCGTGGACAGGGAACTATGGCTACACCTTC
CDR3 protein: CASSSPWTGNYGYTF

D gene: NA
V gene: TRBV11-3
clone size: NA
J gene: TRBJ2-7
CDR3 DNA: TGTGCCAGCAGCTTCCCCCCTCTATACGAGCAGTACTTC
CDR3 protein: CASSFPPLYEQYF

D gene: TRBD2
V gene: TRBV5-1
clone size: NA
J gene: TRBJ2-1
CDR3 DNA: TGCGCCAGCAGCTTGGTAACTAGCGGTCCCTACAATGAGCAGTTCTTC
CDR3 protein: CASSLVTSGPYNEQFF

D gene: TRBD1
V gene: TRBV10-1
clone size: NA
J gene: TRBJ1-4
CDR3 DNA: TGCGCCAGCAGTGATTCAGGGGGCAGCAACCGGGAACTGTTTTTT
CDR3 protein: CASSDSGGSNRELFF

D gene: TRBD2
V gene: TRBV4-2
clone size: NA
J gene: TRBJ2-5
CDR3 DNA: TGTGCCAGCAGCCAATTACTAGCGGGAGGGGCCGTCGGCCATGAGACCCAGTACTTC
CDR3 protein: CASSQLLAGGAVGHETQYF

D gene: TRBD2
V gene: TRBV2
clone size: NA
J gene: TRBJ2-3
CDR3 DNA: TGTGCCAGCAGTGAGGGACTAGCTGGGGATACGCAGTATTTT
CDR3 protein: CASSEGLAGDTQYF

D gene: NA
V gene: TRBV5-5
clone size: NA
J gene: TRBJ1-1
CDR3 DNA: TGTGCCAGCAGCTTGACAGTTAACACTGAAGCTTTCTTT
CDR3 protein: CASSLTVNTEAFF

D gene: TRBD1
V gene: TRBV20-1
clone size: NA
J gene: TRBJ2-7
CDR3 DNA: TGCAGTGCTAGTCTACAGGGGGCCGCCTACGAGCAGTACTTC
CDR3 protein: CSASLQGAAYEQYF

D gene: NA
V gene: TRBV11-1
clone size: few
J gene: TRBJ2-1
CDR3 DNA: TGTGCCAGCAGCTTTCTTAGGTCTAGTCGGGGTCGGCAGTTCTTC
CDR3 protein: CASSFLRSSRGRQFF